Presented here are 2 T cell receptor beta chains from one specimen sequenced in a study of regulatory T cells in long-lasting Graves disease. Described time point: persistent/refractory GD, antithyroid drugs over 5 years with positive TRAb. RNA isolated from PBMCs was used to make the TCR library. The authors built TCR beta libraries using iRepertoire HTBI primers and Arm-PCR of CDR3 regions. TCRdb used MiXCR to reprocess the multiplex PCR reads, holding one entry per CDR3 protein. The repertoire has about 660,000 distinct CDR3 sequences, 25% to 30% of them found once; the top ten carry 42%. Material: peripheral blood mononuclear cells (PBMCs), obtained when the disease was refractory, from a patient treated with antithyroid drugs. These receptors were collected from a female donor with Graves disease.

This chain connects TRBV7-2 to TRBJ2-2; D ambiguous. Trimming shortened V by 1 base and J by 5 bases, and 11 bases separated the two germline ends. Germline values: CDR1 SGHTA, CDR2 FQGNSA. The CDR3 totals 15 residues. In nucleotides, the CDR3 is TGTGCCAGCAGCTTAGTTCGTGGAAAAACCGGGGAGCTGTTTTTT. Amino acid sequence: CASSLVRGKTGELFF.

This clonotype was seen repeatedly, ten times or more. This sequence joins TRBV28 and TRBJ2-7; D gene ambiguous. CDR3 size: 16 residues. Germline values: CDR1 MDHEN, CDR2 SYDVKM. V lost 5 bases and J 2 bases, leaving 19 bases between the germline ends. CDR3 coding DNA: TGTGCCAGCAGTAACCCCTGGGCAGGTGGACCCTACGAGCAGTACTTC. Translating it yields CASSNPWAGGPYEQYF.